What follows are 32 T cell receptor beta chains derived from one specimen sequenced in a study of long-term antiretroviral therapy in people with HIV. Survey-level immunoSEQ v3.0 assays were run. Sequencing used immunoSEQ multiplex PCR; TCRdb keeps in-frame clones, though not all of them. The data contain some 25,000 clones, approximately 80% of them singletons. Sequencing was performed on unsorted PBMCs, taken 3 years after starting antiretroviral therapy. The receptors shown here come from a man over 45 with HIV.

This chain links TRBV2 with TRBJ1-5; D is uncertain. The CDR3 consists of 13 residues. V gave up 5 bases and J gave up 5 bases, with 10 bases separating them. Germline loops: CDR1 SNHLY, CDR2 FYNNEI. The CDR3 sequence: CASSRSVDQPQHF. The CDR3 DNA reads as TGTGCCAGCAGTAGGAGTGTGGATCAGCCCCAGCATTTT.

The chain has TRBV11-3 and TRBJ1-3; the D is unclear. V lost 3 bases, J lost 4 bases, and 13 bases lay in between. CDR3 length equals 15 residues. The germline gives CDR1 SGHNT, CDR2 YENEEA. CDR3: CASSFSSISGNTIYF. The CDR3 DNA is TGTGCCAGCAGCTTTTCCTCTATATCCGGAAACACCATATATTTT.

This clone has just one count. The CDR3 sequence: CASSFGTSGRDEQYF. CDR3 in DNA: TGTGCCAGCAGCTTCGGGACTAGCGGGAGAGACGAGCAGTACTTC. V and J are TRBV11-3 and TRBJ2-7; 14 positions agree with TRBD2. The CDR3 consists of 15 residues. With V trimmed by 3 bases and J by 5 bases, 3 bases remained unmatched. The V gene's germline CDR1 is SGHNT and CDR2 YENEEA.

V is TRBV11-3 and J is TRBJ2-1, with D maybe TRBD1 (9 bases). The V end lost 4 bases, the J end lost 4 bases, and 23 bases lay between the germline ends. The V gene's germline CDR1 is SGHNT and CDR2 YENEEA. This CDR3 is 18 amino acids long. Written as DNA, the CDR3 is TGTGCCAGCAGCTCGCTCCGGGGGGGACAGGGATCGTACAATGAGCAGTTCTTC. Translated: CASSSLRGGQGSYNEQFF.

The V call is TRBV9, the J call TRBJ2-1, with 7 positions matching TRBD1. Per the germline V gene, CDR1 is SGDLS and CDR2 is YYNGEE. The V gene end was trimmed by 0 bases and the J gene end by 3 bases; junction bases not matched to a gene: 3. The CDR3 runs to 15 residues. The CDR3 sequence is CASSVARGFYNEQFF. In DNA form, the CDR3 reads TGTGCCAGCAGCGTAGCCAGGGGGTTCTACAATGAGCAGTTCTTC.

This clone has more than one count but fewer than ten. The chain employs TRBV5-1 and TRBJ2-2; tentatively, D is TRBD1 (5 bases). Germline CDR1 reads SGHRS; CDR2 reads YFSETQ. V lost 7 bases to trimming and J lost 0 bases, with 10 bases between them. This CDR3 spans 14 amino acids. The CDR3 loop reads CASGRAANTGELFF. The DNA of the CDR3 is TGCGCCAGCGGCAGGGCAGCGAACACCGGGGAGCTGTTTTTT.

The chain uses TRBV7-9 and TRBJ1-3; 7 nucleotides line up with TRBD1. The CDR3 is 16 residues long. Germline V CDR1 and CDR2: SEHNR, FQNEAQ (reference sequence). V lost 3 bases to trimming and J lost 1 base; unmatched junction nucleotides: 6. The chain's CDR3 is CASSFSGTDSGNTIYF. The CDR3 DNA reads as TGTGCCAGCAGCTTTTCCGGGACAGATTCTGGAAACACCATATATTTT.

In the case of this clone: An end of the junction differs from the germline gene, which may be a read error. V gene TRBV7-2 combines with J gene TRBJ1-2; no clear D gene. This CDR3 region has 12 residues. Germline V gives CDR1 SGHTA, CDR2 FQGNSA. CDR3 amino acids: CASSLLDSRSDF. The CDR3 nucleotides read TGTGCCAGCAGCCTTTTGGACTCTCGGTCAGACTTC.

This sequence joins TRBV30 and TRBJ1-2; maybe TRBD1 (5 bases). Germline loops: CDR1 GTSNPN, CDR2 SVGIG (reference sequence). This CDR3 contains 13 residues. V lost 2 bases, J lost 6 bases, and 13 bases lay in between. The CDR3 here is CAWSLLIGDGYTF. The CDR3, as DNA: TGTGCCTGGAGTCTACTTATAGGGGATGGCTACACCTTC.

The rearrangement joins TRBV28 to TRBJ2-1; 7 nucleotides match TRBD2. CDR1 MDHEN and CDR2 SYDVKM come from the germline V gene. V dropped 10 bases and J dropped 7; count of bases not matched to a gene: 16. This CDR3 comprises 15 residues. The CDR3 DNA follows: TGTGCCACCGGCCAGTCGGGCGGGAGACGGAATGAGCAGTTCTTC. It codes for CATGQSGGRRNEQFF.

The gene calls are TRBV19 and TRBJ2-7; D is perhaps TRBD2 (6 bases). In germline, CDR1 is LNHDA, CDR2 SQIVND (reference sequence). This CDR3 contains 15 residues. V dropped 3 bases and J dropped 0 bases, with 12 bases sitting between them. This CDR3 is CASSMEDGSSYEQYF. Here the CDR3 DNA reads TGTGCCAGTAGTATGGAAGACGGGAGCTCCTACGAGCAGTACTTC.

The chain uses TRBV11-2 and TRBJ2-7; D not resolved. Germline-derived CDR1 and CDR2 are SGHAT and FQNNGV. Deletions cut 4 bases from V and 4 bases from J, with 11 bases between. The CDR3 runs 13 residues. The CDR3 protein is CASSSSVGYEQYF. The CDR3 bases are TGTGCCAGCAGCTCCTCCGTGGGATACGAGCAGTACTTC.

The chain couples TRBV7-2 to TRBJ2-7; perhaps TRBD2 as D (6 bases). V lost 0 bases to trimming and J lost 2 bases, with 23 bases between them. The germline gives CDR1 SGHTA, CDR2 FQGNSA. The CDR3 is made up of 19 amino acids. The CDR3 DNA follows: TGTGCCAGCAGCTTAGCTCCCGTGTCAGGATACACGGGGGCCTACGAGCAGTACTTC. Amino acids: CASSLAPVSGYTGAYEQYF.

The chain recombines TRBV4-3 with TRBJ1-1; 12 positions match TRBD1. The germline CDR1 and CDR2 sequences are LGHNA and YSLEER. The trim removed 0 bases at V and 1 base at J, leaving 9 bases unmatched. CDR3 size: 19 residues. The DNA for the CDR3 is TGCGCCAGCAGCCAAGATATCGGGACAGGGGGCTTAGGGAACACTGAAGCTTTCTTT. Translating it yields CASSQDIGTGGLGNTEAFF.

This sequence joins TRBV13 and TRBJ2-1; tentative D call: TRBD2 (6 bases). Germline CDR1 PRHDT, CDR2 FYEKMQ (reference sequence). The CDR3 spans 16 residues. V lost 5 bases and J lost 4, with 18 bases in between. The chain's CDR3 is CASSALRDSGYNEQFF. The CDR3 DNA sequence: TGTGCCAGCAGCGCGCTCCGGGACTCAGGTTACAATGAGCAGTTCTTC. The variable domain in full, completed from reference TRBV13 and TRBJ2-1, reads AAGVIQSPRHLIKEKRETATLKCYPIPRHDTVYWYQQGPGQDPQFLISFYEKMQSDKGSIPDRFSAQQFSDYHSELNMSSLELGDSALYFCASSALRDSGYNEQFFGPGTRLTVL.

The rearrangement uses TRBV4-3 and TRBJ2-2; D gene ambiguous. This CDR3 is built from 16 residues. V was clipped by 0 bases and J by 0 bases, with 8 bases between them. Germline V lookup: CDR1 LGHNA, CDR2 YSLEER. The CDR3 DNA sequence: TGCGCCAGCAGCCAAGATCTAGAAACGAACACCGGGGAGCTGTTTTTT. Amino acid sequence: CASSQDLETNTGELFF.

V and J are TRBV18 and TRBJ1-2, with D perhaps TRBD1 (5 bases). CDR3 size: 14 residues. V lost 2 bases and J 4 bases, leaving 11 bases between the germline ends. The germline V gene has CDR1 KGHSH and CDR2 LQKENI. CDR3 sequence reads: CASSPRGAAYGYTF. For the CDR3, the DNA is TGTGCCAGCTCACCAAGGGGCGCCGCCTATGGCTACACCTTC. The full variable domain, rest sourced from reference TRBV18 and TRBJ1-2, is NAGVMQNPRHLVRRRGQEARLRCSPMKGHSHVYWYRQLPEEGLKFMVYLQKENIIDESGMPKERFSAEFPKEGPSILRIQQVVRGDSAAYFCASSPRGAAYGYTFGSGTRLTVV.

The gene calls are TRBV4-1 and TRBJ2-2; TRBD1 matches 8 bases. The V segment lost 0 bases and the J segment 6 bases; nucleotides outside the gene matches: 9. The CDR3 runs to 17 residues. Per the germline V gene, CDR1 is MGHRA and CDR2 is YSYEKL. CDR3 in amino acids: CASSQDMDQGAAGELFF. CDR3 coding DNA: TGCGCCAGCAGCCAAGATATGGACCAGGGGGCCGCCGGGGAGCTGTTTTTT.

The rearrangement links TRBV29-1 to TRBJ2-7; 11 bases are shared with TRBD1. The CDR3 has 15 residues. Germline CDR1 reads SQVTM; CDR2 reads ANQGSEA. Losses at the gene ends were 2 bases for V and 3 bases for J; bases not matched to a gene: 6. The CDR3 region is CSVERGTGGIYEQYF. The CDR3 coding sequence is TGCAGCGTTGAAAGGGGGACAGGGGGAATCTACGAGCAGTACTTC.

V and J are TRBV19 and TRBJ1-3, with 8 nucleotides matching TRBD1. The germline CDR1 and CDR2 sequences are LNHDA and SQIVND (reference sequence). The CDR3 consists of 14 residues. The V segment lost 6 bases and the J segment 4 bases; nucleotides outside the gene matches: 5. In DNA, the CDR3 is TGTGCCAGTAGGACCAGGGGGCGCGGAAACACCATATATTTT. Its translation: CASRTRGRGNTIYF.

The CDR3 reads CSATSLETQYF. DNA of the CDR3: TGCAGCGCCACTAGCCTGGAGACCCAGTACTTC. The rearrangement uses TRBV29-1 and TRBJ2-5; the D gene is possibly TRBD2 (6 bases). CDR3 length equals 11 residues. Per the germline V gene, CDR1 is SQVTM and CDR2 is ANQGSEA. The V end lost 7 bases, the J end lost 5 bases, and 11 bases lay between the germline ends.

This clone was counted a few times. The rearrangement uses TRBV7-9 and TRBJ1-2; D gene unclear. From germline, CDR1 is SEHNR and CDR2 FQNEAQ (reference sequence). CDR3 length: 12 amino acids. Trimming took off 8 bases at V and 8 bases at J, with 15 bases between the two ends. CDR3 in DNA: TGTGCCAGCGACCGAGGGCTCTTAGGCTACACCTTC. It encodes CASDRGLLGYTF.

This clone came up a few times. This chain connects TRBV5-1 to TRBJ1-2, with D possibly being TRBD1 (6 bases). The germline V gene has CDR1 SGHRS and CDR2 YFSETQ. The V end lost 4 bases, the J end lost 2 bases, and 6 bases lay between the germline ends. The CDR3 contains 12 residues. This chain's CDR3 is CASSGGNYGYTF. The DNA of the CDR3 is TGCGCCAGCAGCGGGGGCAACTATGGCTACACCTTC.

The rearrangement links TRBV27 to TRBJ1-1; 7 bases are shared with TRBD1. The CDR3 is made up of 14 amino acids. V dropped 6 bases and J dropped 0; count of bases not matched to a gene: 4. The germline V gene encodes CDR1 MNHEY and CDR2 SMNVEV (reference sequence). The CDR3 sequence is CASSRGSVNTEAFF. In DNA form, the CDR3 reads TGTGCCAGCAGCAGGGGGTCGGTGAACACTGAAGCTTTCTTT.

The J gene is TRBJ2-1, the V gene TRBV5-4, with D uncertain. CDR3 size: 14 residues. V was cut by 3 bases and J by 2 bases, with 9 bases left in between. CDR1 and CDR2 (germline): SGHNT, YYREEE (reference sequence). CDR3 amino acids: CASSSDPPYNEQFF. The DNA for the CDR3 is TGTGCCAGCAGCTCTGATCCGCCCTACAATGAGCAGTTCTTC. Full variable domain (remainder filled in from reference TRBV5-4 and TRBJ2-1): ETGVTQSPTHLIKTRGQQVTLRCSSQSGHNTVSWYQQALGQGPQFIFQYYREEENGRGNFPPRFSGLQFPNYSSELNVNALELDDSALYLCASSSDPPYNEQFFGPGTRLTVL.

This chain joins TRBV4-3 and TRBJ2-7; TRBD1 is a possible D gene (6 bases). Germline CDR1 reads LGHNA; CDR2 reads YSLEER. Between the trimmed V and J ends, which lost 0 bases and 0 bases, there was a span of 12 bases. The CDR3 loop spans 16 amino acids. Here the CDR3 reads CASSQDPTGYSYEQYF. For the CDR3, the DNA is TGCGCCAGCAGCCAAGATCCCACAGGGTACTCCTACGAGCAGTACTTC.

The chain is built from TRBV7-2 and TRBJ1-2, with unresolved D. This CDR3 region has 15 residues. Germline assignment: CDR1 SGHTA and CDR2 FQGNSA. V lost 7 bases and J lost 8, with 23 bases in between. The CDR3: CASTLHNRFPGGYTF. The CDR3 DNA follows: TGTGCCAGCACCCTCCATAACCGGTTCCCGGGGGGCTACACCTTC.

This clone has just a few counts. The chain uses TRBV21-1 and TRBJ1-4; the table assigns TRBD1, which was not confirmed against the DNA. TRBV21-1 is described as a pseudogene. CDR3 length: 19 residues. CDR3 loop: CASSKDPTGSRQTNEKLFF. CDR3 DNA: TGTGCCAGCAGCAAAGATCCGACAGGGAGTAGGCAAACTAATGAAAAACTGTTTTTT.

The chain joins TRBV28 to TRBJ2-5; 9 bases map to TRBD2. CDR1 is MDHEN and CDR2 is SYDVKM in the germline V gene. After removal of 4 bases from V and 2 bases from J, the junction contained 2 bases not matched to a gene. This CDR3 spans 14 amino acids. The CDR3 is CASSSLAGQETQYF. DNA of the CDR3: TGTGCCAGCAGTTCTCTAGCGGGGCAAGAGACCCAGTACTTC.

V is TRBV5-6 and J is TRBJ1-1, with a weak D call TRBD1 (5 bases). Trimming pared 2 bases from V and 7 bases from J, leaving 18 bases between. This CDR3 has 15 amino acids. Per the germline V gene, CDR1 is SGHDT and CDR2 is YYEEEE. DNA for the CDR3: TGTGCCAGCAGCTTCTATGGTGGGGGGGAATTTGAAGCTTTCTTT. Its protein product is CASSFYGGGEFEAFF.

The gene calls are TRBV6-1 and TRBJ2-1, with a possible D match to TRBD2 (6 bases). CDR1 and CDR2 (germline): MNHNS, SASEGT. With 8 bases removed from V and 5 bases from J, the gap between germline ends came to 16 bases. CDR3 length equals 14 residues. CDR3 sequence (DNA): TGTGCCAGCGGGGGGTTAGCGGTCGACAATGAGCAGTTCTTC. This gives the protein CASGGLAVDNEQFF.

The gene calls are TRBV7-9 and TRBJ2-7; no reliable D call. V lost 1 base and J lost 0, with 7 bases in between. CDR3 length: 14 residues. Germline-derived CDR1 and CDR2 are SEHNR and FQNEAQ (reference sequence). The CDR3 nucleotides are TGTGCCAGCAGCTTAGGAGACACCTCCTACGAGCAGTACTTC. Translating gives CASSLGDTSYEQYF. The full variable domain, in which reference TRBV7-9 and TRBJ2-7 provide the parts outside the CDR3, is DTGVSQNPRHKITKRGQNVTFRCDPISEHNRLYWYRQTLGQGPEFLTYFQNEAQLEKSRLLSDRFSAERPKGSFSTLEIQRTEQGDSAMYLCASSLGDTSYEQYFGPGTRLTVT.